These 26 T cell receptor beta chains were sequenced from one sample in a study of blood T cell repertoires in COVID-19 (dated by TCRdb to about 2020). The library was built by means of the immunoSEQ multiplex PCR assay. TCRdb obtained this table from immuneACCESS and retained in-frame rearrangements with V and J assigned. These tables miss some clones; where compared with another copy, unresolved V genes account for less than half of the shortfall, and the remainder is unexplained. A total of roughly 150,000 clones appear in this sample, 75% to 90% of them only once. Clones ranked in the top ten supply roughly 9.2% of the sample. The specimen sequenced was peripheral blood. The receptors originated from a woman at least 80 years old with active or convalescent COVID-19.

The chain combines TRBV27 with TRBJ1-6; D unclear. Germline assignment: CDR1 MNHEY and CDR2 SMNVEV (reference sequence). The V gene lost 3 bases and the J gene lost 9 bases, with 9 bases spanning the gap. The CDR3 runs to 13 residues. The CDR3 DNA sequence: TGTGCCAGCAGTTTCCGGGATGTTTCACCCCTCCACTTT. This translates into CASSFRDVSPLHF.

In this sample, this clone turned up once. This chain links TRBV30 with TRBJ2-1, with a weak D call TRBD2 (5 bases). The CDR3 loop spans 12 amino acids. The V end lost 0 bases, the J end lost 7 bases, and 7 bases lay between the germline ends. CDR1 is GTSNPN and CDR2 is SVGIG in the germline V gene (reference sequence). CDR3 coding DNA: TGTGCCTGGAGTGTACGAGGGAATGAGCAGTTCTTC. It encodes CAWSVRGNEQFF.

The table lists this clone with a few counts. The V and J genes are TRBV30 and TRBJ2-6, with a tentative D call TRBD2 (7 bases). CDR1 and CDR2 from the germline V gene are GTSNPN and SVGIG (reference sequence). The CDR3 sequence is 15 residues long. Between the trimmed V and J ends, which lost 6 bases and 3 bases, there was a span of 15 bases. CDR3 sequence reads: CACSRGGFGANVLTF. The DNA of the CDR3 is TGTGCCTGCTCGAGGGGGGGTTTTGGGGCCAACGTCCTGACTTTC.

CDR3 coding DNA: TGTGCCAGCAGCGACGGGACAGGGGGAGGTCAGCCCCAGCATTTT. Its protein is CASSDGTGGGQPQHF. This chain uses TRBV6-5 with TRBJ1-5; 11 bases are a match to TRBD1. With V trimmed by 6 bases and J by 6 bases, 7 bases remained unmatched. CDR3 length: 15 residues. The germline V gene has CDR1 MNHEY and CDR2 SVGAGI.

Concerning this clone itself: The same CDR3 also results from other DNA sequences found in this sample. J is TRBJ2-7 and V is TRBV7-2, with D possibly matching TRBD1 (6 bases). Trimming shortened V by 1 base and J by 1 base, and 8 bases separated the two germline ends. Germline CDR1 SGHTA, CDR2 FQGNSA. This CDR3 has 14 amino acids. The CDR3 nucleotides are TGTGCCAGCAGCTTAGGACAGGAATCCTACGAGCAGTACTTC. The encoded protein is CASSLGQESYEQYF.

The V gene is TRBV11-3, the J gene TRBJ1-2; the D is unclear. Germline V gene data show CDR1 as SGHNT and CDR2 as YENEEA. This CDR3 is built from 15 residues. The V end was cut by 1 base, the J end by 0 bases, with 9 bases between. The CDR3 nucleotides are TGTGCCAGCAGCTTAGGAAACGGAGCTAACTATGGCTACACCTTC. As protein: CASSLGNGANYGYTF.

This sequence joins TRBV5-1 and TRBJ1-1, with TRBD1 as a possible D gene (6 bases). The CDR3 runs to 14 residues. V lost 3 bases, J lost 4 bases, and 13 bases lay in between. From germline, CDR1 is SGHRS and CDR2 YFSETQ. The CDR3 DNA is TGCGCCAGCAGCTACTCAGGGGAGGGCACTGAAGCTTTCTTT. Its protein is CASSYSGEGTEAFF.

The V gene is TRBV6-5, the J gene TRBJ1-3, with a weak D call TRBD1 (6 bases). The CDR3 is 13 amino acids. CDR1 and CDR2 from the germline V gene are MNHEY and SVGAGI. The germline V and J ends were trimmed by 2 bases and 8 bases, with 10 bases remaining between them. The CDR3 loop is CASSYRPGDTIYF. The CDR3 nucleotides read TGTGCCAGCAGTTACCGACCAGGGGACACCATATATTTT.

The rearrangement links TRBV13 to TRBJ2-3; 11 positions match TRBD2. The CDR3 runs 16 residues. The V segment lost 4 bases and the J segment 4 bases; nucleotides outside the gene matches: 7. From germline, CDR1 is PRHDT and CDR2 FYEKMQ (reference sequence). The CDR3 DNA is TGTGCCAGCAGCTCGACTACTAGCGGGGGCCCAGATACGCAGTATTTT. Residues: CASSSTTSGGPDTQYF.

V usage is TRBV4-3 and J usage is TRBJ1-1; D is undetermined. Trimming removed 0 bases from V and 3 bases from J, with 11 bases in between. The germline V gene has CDR1 LGHNA and CDR2 YSLEER. This CDR3 is 15 amino acids long. The CDR3 spells CASSQDEGTDTEAFF. In nucleotides, the CDR3 is TGCGCCAGCAGCCAAGATGAGGGTACAGACACTGAAGCTTTCTTT.

The rearrangement joins TRBV19 to TRBJ2-3; maybe TRBD1 (5 bases). Trimming removed 5 bases from V and 4 bases from J, with 10 bases in between. The CDR3 consists of 13 residues. Germline V gene sequence: CDR1 LNHDA, CDR2 SQIVND (reference sequence). In nucleotides, the CDR3 is TGTGCCAGTAGTCAGGGTCTCGCAGATACGCAGTATTTT. It codes for CASSQGLADTQYF. Based on the CDR3 plus reference TRBV19 and TRBJ2-3, the full variable domain is DGGITQSPKYLFRKEGQNVTLSCEQNLNHDAMYWYRQDPGQGLRLIYYSQIVNDFQKGDIAEGYSVSREKKESFPLTVTSAQKNPTAFYLCASSQGLADTQYFGPGTRLTVL.

V and J are TRBV6-2 or TRBV6-3 and TRBJ2-1; D unclear. CDR1 and CDR2 (germline): MNHEY, SVGEGT. The CDR3 totals 12 residues. The V and J ends lost 4 bases and 7 bases respectively, with 8 bases between them. In nucleotides, the CDR3 is TGTGCCAGCAGTTGGTCCGAGAATGAGCAGTTCTTC. Protein: CASSWSENEQFF.

The chain has TRBV27 and TRBJ1-2; 8 bases line up with TRBD1. The V gene's germline CDR1 is MNHEY and CDR2 SMNVEV (reference sequence). This CDR3 region has 11 residues. After removal of 8 bases from V and 8 bases from J, the junction contained 4 bases not matched to a gene. Here the CDR3 reads CASGQGRGYTF. CDR3 nucleotide sequence: TGTGCCAGCGGACAGGGACGGGGCTACACCTTC.

The V call is TRBV7-2, the J call TRBJ2-1; 7 bases match TRBD2. This CDR3 has 15 residues. In germline, CDR1 is SGHTA, CDR2 FQGNSA. After removal of 0 bases from V and 9 bases from J, the junction contained 8 bases not matched to a gene. The CDR3 loop is CASSLAPAGWGEQFF. The CDR3 region has the DNA TGTGCCAGCAGCTTAGCGCCAGCGGGGTGGGGTGAGCAGTTCTTC.

The chain couples TRBV7-2 to TRBJ2-7; TRBD1 might be the D (5 bases). Germline loops: CDR1 SGHTA, CDR2 FQGNSA. CDR3 length: 14 residues. Trimming left V 5 bases short and J 4 bases short, with 15 bases between. Written as DNA, the CDR3 is TGTGCCAGCAGCGTACCAGGGAATCCTTACGAGCAGTACTTC. Protein sequence: CASSVPGNPYEQYF.

This clone was detected a few times. This sequence joins TRBV9 and TRBJ2-1, with D possibly TRBD2 on 5 matching bases. This CDR3 region has 15 residues. V lost 1 base to trimming and J lost 0 bases, with 8 bases between them. The germline V gene has CDR1 SGDLS and CDR2 YYNGEE. The CDR3, as DNA: TGTGCCAGCAGCGTAAGCGGAAGCTCCTACAATGAGCAGTTCTTC. Amino acid sequence: CASSVSGSSYNEQFF. The whole variable domain, filled in from reference TRBV9 and TRBJ2-1, reads DSGVTQTPKHLITATGQRVTLRCSPRSGDLSVYWYQQSLDQGLQFLIQYYNGEERAKGNILERFSAQQFPDLHSELNLSSLELGDSALYFCASSVSGSSYNEQFFGPGTRLTVL.

The V gene is TRBV7-2, the J gene TRBJ1-1; D gene unclear. Trimming shortened V by 5 bases and J by 4 bases, and 17 bases separated the two germline ends. Germline V gene sequence: CDR1 SGHTA, CDR2 FQGNSA. This CDR3 has 15 amino acids. The CDR3 nucleotides read TGTGCCAGCAGCCGCCAACAGTTCTTCGGCACTGAAGCTTTCTTT. Its translation: CASSRQQFFGTEAFF.

The chain has TRBV7-9 and TRBJ2-5, with 15 bases that match TRBD2. Germline trimming cut 5 bases from V and 3 bases from J; bases unmatched to any gene: 13. Germline CDR1 SEHNR, CDR2 FQNEAQ (reference sequence). The CDR3 contains 19 residues. CDR3 region: CASSLRTSGGARLKETQYF. Written as DNA, the CDR3 is TGTGCCAGCAGCCTCCGGACTAGCGGGGGGGCTCGCTTGAAAGAGACCCAGTACTTC.

This rearrangement joins TRBV7-2 to TRBJ1-2; 8 bases match TRBD1. Germline V CDR1 and CDR2: SGHTA, FQGNSA. The CDR3 loop spans 14 amino acids. The J segment lost 4 bases and the V segment lost 3 bases, leaving 4 bases of the junction unmatched. The CDR3 reads CASSFGQGVYGYTF. The CDR3 DNA sequence: TGTGCCAGCAGCTTCGGACAGGGAGTCTATGGCTACACCTTC.

The genes are TRBV4-3 and TRBJ1-4; perhaps TRBD1 as D (6 bases). Germline assignment: CDR1 LGHNA and CDR2 YSLEER. V dropped 1 base and J dropped 10 bases, with 22 bases sitting between them. The CDR3 contains 17 residues. CDR3 region: CASSQARGGGGMRKLFF. The CDR3 coding sequence is TGCGCCAGCAGCCAAGCTCGCGGCGGGGGGGGCATGAGAAAACTGTTTTTT.

This sequence joins TRBV7-2 and TRBJ1-1, with D possibly matching TRBD1 (5 bases). Germline V CDR1 and CDR2: SGHTA, FQGNSA. The CDR3 length is 14 residues. The ends were cut back, 5 bases at V and 1 base at J, with 11 bases in the middle. The CDR3 sequence is CASSQETGNTEAFF. The CDR3 DNA follows: TGTGCCAGCAGCCAAGAAACAGGGAACACTGAAGCTTTCTTT.

The V gene is TRBV6-5, the J gene TRBJ2-5; no clear D gene. This CDR3 comprises 13 residues. Germline V gives CDR1 MNHEY, CDR2 SVGAGI. V was shortened by 6 bases and J by 2 bases, with 10 bases between the two germline ends. This CDR3 reads CASRATKQETQYF. DNA of the CDR3: TGTGCCAGCAGGGCAACGAAACAAGAGACCCAGTACTTC.

This clone has a single count. V usage is TRBV7-2 and J usage is TRBJ1-1; TRBD1 is a possible D gene (6 bases). Trimming left V 3 bases short and J 1 base short, with 9 bases between. The length of the CDR3 is 14 residues. Germline lookup yields CDR1 SGHTA and CDR2 FQGNSA. CDR3 sequence reads: CASSLAQGNTEAFF. CDR3 nucleotides: TGTGCCAGCAGCTTGGCACAGGGGAACACTGAAGCTTTCTTT.

Worth noting for this clone: Other DNA variants within this sample encode the same CDR3. The J gene is TRBJ1-1, the V gene TRBV7-2; D might be TRBD1 (6 bases). CDR1 is SGHTA, CDR2 FQGNSA, per germline. The CDR3 runs 13 residues. V gave up 1 base and J gave up 4 bases, with 7 bases separating them. CDR3 amino acids: CASSLVGATEAFF. The CDR3 region has the DNA TGTGCCAGCAGCTTAGTGGGGGCCACTGAAGCTTTCTTT.

This chain links TRBV7-2 with TRBJ1-6; 8 bases are a match to TRBD1. CDR3 length: 16 amino acids. Germline V gives CDR1 SGHTA, CDR2 FQGNSA. The V gene end was trimmed by 1 base and the J gene end by 6 bases; junction bases not matched to a gene: 5. As DNA, the CDR3 is TGTGCCAGCAGCTTAGATAGGGACAGGCTTAATTCACCCCTCCACTTT. Its protein product is CASSLDRDRLNSPLHF.

CDR3 in amino acids: CASSFQGISYEQYF. As DNA, the CDR3 is TGTGCCAGCAGTTTTCAGGGGATCTCGTACGAGCAGTACTTC. This chain joins TRBV27 and TRBJ2-7, with D perhaps matching TRBD1 (6 bases). V lost 3 bases and J 4 bases, leaving 13 bases between the germline ends. The CDR3 consists of 14 residues. Per germline, CDR1 MNHEY and CDR2 SMNVEV (reference sequence).